This T cell receptor (beta chain) comes out of a study of T cells in Graves' hyperthyroidism and ophthalmopathy. Findings and caveats of the study: The majority of expanded thyroid clonotypes above 0.001 also appeared in blood.

Clinical symptoms, serum thyroxine, TRAb, thyroid ultrasound and orbital computed tomography informed diagnoses. CDR1 is MGHDK, CDR2 SYGVNS, per germline. The germline V and J ends were trimmed by 6 bases and 6 bases, with 14 bases remaining between them. This CDR3 is built from 13 residues. TCR beta CDR3 regions were amplified from RNA. HTBI primers drove first-round RT-PCR of the TCR CDR3. TCRdb reprocessed the multiplex PCR reads with MiXCR, giving one entry per CDR3 protein. The table lists fewer than 500,000 distinct CDR3 sequences, roughly 14% of them singletons. This clonotype occurred a few times. Antigen: not known.

This sequence joins TRBV25-1 and TRBJ1-1, with a tentative D call TRBD1 (6 bases). The sequenced material came from blood. This receptor was taken from a man younger than 30 with Graves' ophthalmopathy. This CDR3 reads CASSPGGAPEAFF. DNA for the CDR3: TGTGCCAGCAGCCCTGGGGGGGCCCCTGAAGCTTTCTTT.